A single TCR beta chain is shown here with its context. Its antigen is not known. The record originates from a study of cytomegalovirus exposure and HLA in healthy donors. The PCR employed 60 Vbeta primers together with 13 Jbeta primers. Sequencing used immunoSEQ multiplex PCR; TCRdb keeps in-frame clones, though not all of them. The sample shows some 95,000 clones, 55% to 85% of them seen only once. Study findings and constraints: A later analysis linked a missense variant in DCLRE1C to the trimming of TCR beta V and J genes. Reports indicate that TCR beta sequences accurately predicted the HLA-A and HLA-B alleles of most subjects. A later analysis found TCR association rates differed by HLA locus, highest for DRB1 and lowest for HLA-C.

V lost 0 bases to trimming and J lost 2 bases, with 11 bases between them. The germline V gene has CDR1 SGHTA and CDR2 FQGNSA. CDR3 length: 16 residues. The sequence derives from a young woman in good health and CMV-seropositive. The sample comprised PBMCs. This rearrangement joins TRBV7-2 to TRBJ1-3; D is possibly TRBD1 (5 bases). Here the CDR3 DNA reads TGTGCCAGCAGCTTAGCGCGTACCAGGGCTGGAAACACCATATATTTT. It specifies CASSLARTRAGNTIYF. Full variable domain (missing parts from reference TRBV7-2 and TRBJ1-3): GAGVSQSPSNKVTEKGKDVELRCDPISGHTALYWYRQSLGQGLEFLIYFQGNSAPDKSGLPSDRFSAERTGGSVSTLTIQRTQQEDSAVYLCASSLARTRAGNTIYFGEGSWLTVV.